One T cell receptor (beta chain) is described in this entry. CDR1 is PRHDT and CDR2 is FYEKMQ in the germline V gene (reference sequence). This CDR3 contains 20 residues. Trimming took off 2 bases at V and 2 bases at J, with 27 bases between the two ends. Following RNA extraction, reverse transcription yielded cDNA that acted as the sequencing template. Produced via immunoSEQ multiplex PCR; TCRdb's table is partial and in-frame only. The sample lists 150,000 or so clones; about 56% were seen once. The data originate from a study of CD8+ T cells in alopecia areata. Across the study: Treatment of the treated patients consisted of oral tofacitinib, 5 to 10 mg twice daily.

Treatment described: oral pan-JAK inhibitor, 5-10 mg twice daily. The J gene is TRBJ1-2, the V gene TRBV13; D not certain. The sequences come from CD8+ T cells sorted from blood, collected at week 4, from a patient treated with tofacitinib. This receptor was obtained from a human donor with alopecia areata. CDR3 nucleotides: TGTGCCAGCAGCTTACACGGCGCGTCTTTAATTTCCATGGCAAACTATGGCTACACCTTC. Its translation: CASSLHGASLISMANYGYTF.